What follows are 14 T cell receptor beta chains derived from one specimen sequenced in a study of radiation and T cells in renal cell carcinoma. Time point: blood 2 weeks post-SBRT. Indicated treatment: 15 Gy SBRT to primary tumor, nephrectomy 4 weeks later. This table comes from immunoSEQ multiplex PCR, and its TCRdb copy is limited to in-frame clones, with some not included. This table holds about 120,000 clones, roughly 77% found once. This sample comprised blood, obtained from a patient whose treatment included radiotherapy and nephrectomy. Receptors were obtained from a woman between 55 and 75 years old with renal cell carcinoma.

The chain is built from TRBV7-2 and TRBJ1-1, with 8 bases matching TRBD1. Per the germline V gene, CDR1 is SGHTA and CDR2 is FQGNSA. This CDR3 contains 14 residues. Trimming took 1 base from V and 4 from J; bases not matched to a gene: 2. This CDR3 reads CASSLGQGATEAFF. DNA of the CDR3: TGTGCCAGCAGCTTAGGGCAGGGGGCCACTGAAGCTTTCTTT.

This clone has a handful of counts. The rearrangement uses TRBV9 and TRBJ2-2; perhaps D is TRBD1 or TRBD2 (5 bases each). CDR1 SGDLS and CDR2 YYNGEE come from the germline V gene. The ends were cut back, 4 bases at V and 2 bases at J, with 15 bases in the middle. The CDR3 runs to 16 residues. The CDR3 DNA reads TGTGCCAGCAGCTTTGGGACGGATATTAACACCGGGGAGCTGTTTTTT. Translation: CASSFGTDINTGELFF.

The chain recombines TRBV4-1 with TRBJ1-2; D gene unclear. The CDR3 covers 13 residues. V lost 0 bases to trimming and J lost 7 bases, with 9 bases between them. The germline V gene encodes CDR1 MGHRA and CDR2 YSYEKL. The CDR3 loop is CASSQDWNSGYTF. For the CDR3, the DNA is TGCGCCAGCAGCCAAGATTGGAACAGTGGCTACACCTTC.

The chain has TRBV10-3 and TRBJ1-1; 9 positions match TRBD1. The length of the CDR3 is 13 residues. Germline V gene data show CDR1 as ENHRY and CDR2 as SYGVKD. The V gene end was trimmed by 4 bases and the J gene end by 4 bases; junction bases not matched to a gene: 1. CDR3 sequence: CAISGGQGTEAFF. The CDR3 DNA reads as TGTGCCATCAGTGGGGGACAGGGCACTGAAGCTTTCTTT.

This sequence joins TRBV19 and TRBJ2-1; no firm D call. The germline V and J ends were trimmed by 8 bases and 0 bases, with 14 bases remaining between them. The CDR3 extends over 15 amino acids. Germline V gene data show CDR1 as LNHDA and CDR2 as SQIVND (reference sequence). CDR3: CASAGEGASYNEQFF. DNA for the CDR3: TGTGCCAGTGCCGGAGAAGGAGCCTCCTACAATGAGCAGTTCTTC.

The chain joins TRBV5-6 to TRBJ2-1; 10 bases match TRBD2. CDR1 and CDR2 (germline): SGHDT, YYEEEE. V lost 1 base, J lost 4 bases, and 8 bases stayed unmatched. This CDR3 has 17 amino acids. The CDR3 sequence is CASSLYSGGEMYNEQFF. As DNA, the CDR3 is TGTGCCAGCAGCTTGTACAGCGGGGGGGAAATGTACAATGAGCAGTTCTTC.

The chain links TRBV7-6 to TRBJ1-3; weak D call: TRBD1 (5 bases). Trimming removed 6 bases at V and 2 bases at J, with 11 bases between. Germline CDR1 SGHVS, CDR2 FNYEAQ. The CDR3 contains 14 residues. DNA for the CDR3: TGTGCCAGCAGTTGGGACGCGACTGGAAACACCATATATTTT. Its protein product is CASSWDATGNTIYF.

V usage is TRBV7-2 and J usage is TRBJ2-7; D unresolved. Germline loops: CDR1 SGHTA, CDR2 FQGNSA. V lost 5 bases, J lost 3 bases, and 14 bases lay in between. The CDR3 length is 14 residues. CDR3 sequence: CASSPAGPNYEQYF. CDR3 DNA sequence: TGTGCCAGCAGCCCCGCCGGACCCAACTACGAGCAGTACTTC.

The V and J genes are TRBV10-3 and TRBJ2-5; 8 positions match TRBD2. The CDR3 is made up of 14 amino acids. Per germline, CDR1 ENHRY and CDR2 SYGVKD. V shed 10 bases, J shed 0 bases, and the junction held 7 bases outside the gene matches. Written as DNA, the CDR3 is TGTGCCACCGGCGGGCGGGGGGACCAAGAGACCCAGTACTTC. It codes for CATGGRGDQETQYF.

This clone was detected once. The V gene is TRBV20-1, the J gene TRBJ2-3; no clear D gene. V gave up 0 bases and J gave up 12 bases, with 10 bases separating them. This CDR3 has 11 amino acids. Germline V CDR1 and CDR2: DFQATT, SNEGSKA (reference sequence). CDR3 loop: CSARDFPYQYF. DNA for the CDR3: TGCAGTGCTAGAGATTTTCCGTATCAGTATTTT.

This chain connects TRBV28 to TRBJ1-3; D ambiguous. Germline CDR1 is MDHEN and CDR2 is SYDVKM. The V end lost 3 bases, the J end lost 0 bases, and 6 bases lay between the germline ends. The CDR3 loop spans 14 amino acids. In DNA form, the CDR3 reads TGTGCCAGCAGTTTGGCTGTCTCTGGAAACACCATATATTTT. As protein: CASSLAVSGNTIYF.

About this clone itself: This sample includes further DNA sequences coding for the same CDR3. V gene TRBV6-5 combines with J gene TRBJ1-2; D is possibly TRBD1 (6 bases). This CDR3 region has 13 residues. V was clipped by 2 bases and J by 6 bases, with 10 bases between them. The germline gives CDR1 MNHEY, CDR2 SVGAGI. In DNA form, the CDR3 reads TGTGCCAGCAGTTACGGGGCAGGGGATGGCTACACCTTC. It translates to CASSYGAGDGYTF.

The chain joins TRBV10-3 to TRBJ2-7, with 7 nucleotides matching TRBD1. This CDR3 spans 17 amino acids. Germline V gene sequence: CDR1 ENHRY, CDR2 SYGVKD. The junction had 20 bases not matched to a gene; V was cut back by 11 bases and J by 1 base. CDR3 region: CAADDRVMVGCSYEQYF. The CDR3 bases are TGTGCCGCAGACGACAGGGTTATGGTTGGTTGTTCCTACGAGCAGTACTTC.

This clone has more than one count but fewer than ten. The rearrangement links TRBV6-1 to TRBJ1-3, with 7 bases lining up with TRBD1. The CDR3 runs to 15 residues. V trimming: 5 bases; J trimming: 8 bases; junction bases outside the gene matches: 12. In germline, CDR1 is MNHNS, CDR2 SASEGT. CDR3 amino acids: CASSLRQGFEDTIYF. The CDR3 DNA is TGTGCCAGCAGTCTCCGACAGGGCTTTGAAGACACCATATATTTT.